This TCR beta chain stems from a study of blood T cell repertoires in COVID-19. Across the study: Samples representing acute and convalescent COVID-19 were sourced from the United States, Italy and Spain. In each case, the material was cDNA or gDNA derived from T cells, B-cell-depleted T cells, or PBMCs.

V was cut by 6 bases and J by 1 base, with 9 bases left in between. The CDR3 is 13 amino acids. Germline-derived CDR1 and CDR2 are SGHNT and YENEEA. This clone occurred once. How the authors handled the data: Counts of nucleated cells, estimated from reference gene primer amplification, were obtained. The protocol was immunoSEQ multiplex PCR, while the TCRdb copy is restricted to in-frame clones and leaves out a portion. The V and J calls and clone size were taken over from that table, and D and trimming were inferred from the DNA. The data hold approximately 140,000 clones, with just under 90% observed a single time.

V usage is TRBV11-3 and J usage is TRBJ2-5; TRBD2 might be the D (6 bases). This TCR derives from a middle-aged woman with acute or convalescent COVID-19. Specimen: peripheral blood. CDR3 sequence (DNA): TGTGCCAGCAGTAGGGAGGTCCAAGAGACCCAGTACTTC. It encodes CASSREVQETQYF. The whole variable domain, remainder taken from reference TRBV11-3 and TRBJ2-5, is EAGVVQSPRYKIIEKKQPVAFWCNPISGHNTLYWYLQNLGQGPELLIRYENEEAVDDSQLPKDRFSAERLKGVDSTLKIQPAELGDSAVYLCASSREVQETQYFGPGTRLLVL.